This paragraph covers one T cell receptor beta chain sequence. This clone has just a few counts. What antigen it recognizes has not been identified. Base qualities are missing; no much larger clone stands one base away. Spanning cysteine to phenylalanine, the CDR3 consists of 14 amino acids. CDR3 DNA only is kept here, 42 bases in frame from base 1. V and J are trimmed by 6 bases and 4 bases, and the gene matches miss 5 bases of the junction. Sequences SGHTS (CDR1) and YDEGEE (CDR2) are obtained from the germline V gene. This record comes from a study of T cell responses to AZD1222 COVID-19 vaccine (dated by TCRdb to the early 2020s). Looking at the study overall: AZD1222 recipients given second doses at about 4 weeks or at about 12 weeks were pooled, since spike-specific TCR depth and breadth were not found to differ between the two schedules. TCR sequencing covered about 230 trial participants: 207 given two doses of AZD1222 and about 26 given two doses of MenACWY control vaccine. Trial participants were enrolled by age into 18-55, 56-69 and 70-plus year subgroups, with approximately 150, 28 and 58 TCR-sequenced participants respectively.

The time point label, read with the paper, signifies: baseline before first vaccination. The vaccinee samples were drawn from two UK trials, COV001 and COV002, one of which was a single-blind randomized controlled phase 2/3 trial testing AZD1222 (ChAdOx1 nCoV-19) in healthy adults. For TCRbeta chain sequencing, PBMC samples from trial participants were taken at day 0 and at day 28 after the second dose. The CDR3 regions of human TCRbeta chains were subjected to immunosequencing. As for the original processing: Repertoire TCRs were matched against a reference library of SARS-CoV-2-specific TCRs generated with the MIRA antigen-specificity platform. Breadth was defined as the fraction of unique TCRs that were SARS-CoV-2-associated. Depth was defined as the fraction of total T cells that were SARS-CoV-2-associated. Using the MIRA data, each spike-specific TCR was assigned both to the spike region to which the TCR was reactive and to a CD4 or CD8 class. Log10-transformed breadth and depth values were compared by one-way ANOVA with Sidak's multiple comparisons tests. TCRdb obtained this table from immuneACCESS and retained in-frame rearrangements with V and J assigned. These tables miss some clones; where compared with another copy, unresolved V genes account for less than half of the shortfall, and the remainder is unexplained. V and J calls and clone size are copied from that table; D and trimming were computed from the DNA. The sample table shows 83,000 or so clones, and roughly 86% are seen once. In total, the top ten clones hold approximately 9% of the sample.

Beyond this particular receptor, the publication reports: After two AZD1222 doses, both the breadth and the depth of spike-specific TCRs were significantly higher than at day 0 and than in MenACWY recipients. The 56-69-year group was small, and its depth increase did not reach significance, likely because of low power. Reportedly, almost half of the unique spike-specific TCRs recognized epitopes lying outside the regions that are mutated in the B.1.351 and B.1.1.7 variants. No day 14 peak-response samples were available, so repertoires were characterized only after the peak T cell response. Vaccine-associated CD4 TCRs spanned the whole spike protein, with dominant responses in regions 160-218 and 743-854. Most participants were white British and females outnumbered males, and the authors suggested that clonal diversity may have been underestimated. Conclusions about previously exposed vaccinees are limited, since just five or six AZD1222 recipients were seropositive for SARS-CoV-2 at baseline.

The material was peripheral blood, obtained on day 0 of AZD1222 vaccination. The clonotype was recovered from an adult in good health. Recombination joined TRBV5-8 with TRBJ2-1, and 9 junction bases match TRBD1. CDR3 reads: CASTEDRGYNEQFF. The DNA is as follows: TGTGCCAGCACCGAGGACAGGGGATACAATGAGCAGTTCTTC.